One and the same sample provided the 4 T cell receptor beta chains below, sequenced in a study of technical replicates of blood from several donors. Method: immunoSEQ multiplex PCR; TCRdb's copy keeps in-frame clones and lacks some. The sample holds some 82,000 clones; 85% to 95% are singletons and the top ten take 0.3% to 0.45%. The sample consisted of T cells isolated from PBMCs. Source of these receptors: a human donor in good health.

V usage is TRBV4-1 and J usage is TRBJ1-2; the match to TRBD1 covers 7 bases. In germline, CDR1 is MGHRA, CDR2 YSYEKL. The V segment lost 3 bases and the J segment 8 bases; nucleotides outside the gene matches: 6. This CDR3 contains 13 residues. The CDR3 reads CASSQTGTHGYTF. The CDR3 nucleotides are TGCGCCAGCAGCCAGACAGGGACCCACGGCTACACCTTC.

This clone turned up a few times. The gene calls are TRBV25-1 and TRBJ1-5, with D possibly being TRBD1 (5 bases). Trimming shortened V by 3 bases and J by 3 bases, and 9 bases separated the two germline ends. Per the germline V gene, CDR1 is MGHDK and CDR2 is SYGVNS. The CDR3 loop spans 14 amino acids. The CDR3 region has the DNA TGTGCCAGCAGTGATGTCAGGGACAATCAGCCCCAGCATTTT. It codes for CASSDVRDNQPQHF.

The rearrangement uses TRBV6-5 and TRBJ1-1, with a weak D call TRBD1 (5 bases). The V and J ends lost 0 bases and 1 base respectively, with 9 bases between them. The CDR3 contains 15 residues. The V gene's germline CDR1 is MNHEY and CDR2 SVGAGI. This CDR3 is CASSYSGAQNTEAFF. CDR3 sequence (DNA): TGTGCCAGCAGTTACTCAGGGGCCCAGAACACTGAAGCTTTCTTT.

DNA for the CDR3: TGTGCCAGCAGTGTCGGTACAGGTCGGGGCTACACCTTC. Protein: CASSVGTGRGYTF. The chain links TRBV2 to TRBJ1-2; TRBD1 might be the D (5 bases). Germline CDR1 and CDR2: SNHLY and FYNNEI. V lost 4 bases and J lost 8, with 14 bases in between. This CDR3 has 13 residues.